What follows are 10 T cell receptor beta chains derived from one specimen sequenced in a study of blood T cell repertoires in COVID-19. Data came from immunoSEQ multiplex PCR; TCRdb stores just in-frame clones and leaves some out. Of some 170,000 clones in the sample, approximately 90% were seen once. The material sequenced was peripheral blood. Every receptor here comes from a woman in her 50s with acute or convalescent COVID-19.

V usage is TRBV2 and J usage is TRBJ1-2; a weak D match, TRBD1 (6 bases). This CDR3 comprises 13 residues. Trimming took 1 base from V and 4 from J, leaving 7 bases between them. Germline assignment: CDR1 SNHLY and CDR2 FYNNEI. CDR3 bases: TGTGCCAGCAGTGAAGGGACAGTCTATGGCTACACCTTC. It yields the protein CASSEGTVYGYTF.

CDR3 region: CASSLAQISTDTQYF. The CDR3 DNA is TGTGCCAGCAGCTTGGCCCAGATAAGCACAGATACGCAGTATTTT. The chain recombines TRBV5-5 with TRBJ2-3, with D hard to call. CDR3 length: 15 residues. Germline lookup yields CDR1 SGHKS and CDR2 YYEKEE (reference sequence). V was clipped by 0 bases and J by 0 bases, with 8 bases between them.

This chain links TRBV10-3 with TRBJ1-2; 7 bases agree with TRBD1. Germline V gene data show CDR1 as ENHRY and CDR2 as SYGVKD. The CDR3 is made up of 17 amino acids. V was clipped by 2 bases and J by 4 bases; unmatched bases: 13. The CDR3 DNA reads as TGTGCCATCAGTGAGGGACAGGCCCAAAGTTCTTCCTATGGCTACACCTTC. Translating gives CAISEGQAQSSSYGYTF.

This chain connects TRBV29-1 to TRBJ2-3; a weak D match, TRBD1 (5 bases). The germline V gene has CDR1 SQVTM and CDR2 ANQGSEA. The length of the CDR3 is 13 residues. Trimming stripped 5 bases from V and 1 base from J, with 10 bases between. For the CDR3, the DNA is TGCAGCGTTCAGACAGTGGGCACAGATACGCAGTATTTT. Translation gives CSVQTVGTDTQYF.

The chain links TRBV12-5 to TRBJ1-3, with D unclear. The CDR3 spans 14 residues. V shed 3 bases and J shed 0 bases, with 6 bases lying between them. CDR1 and CDR2 (germline): LGHNT, FRNRAP. CDR3 coding DNA: TGTGCTAGTGGTTTACGGAGCTCTGGAAACACCATATATTTT. Translated: CASGLRSSGNTIYF.

The V gene is TRBV14, the J gene TRBJ1-1, with 7 positions matching TRBD1. The CDR3 runs to 15 residues. V lost 4 bases to trimming and J lost 11 bases; unmatched junction nucleotides: 16. The germline CDR1 and CDR2 sequences are SGHDN and FVKESK. CDR3 sequence: CASSLRFGTAGRAFF. The CDR3 bases are TGTGCCAGCAGCCTAAGATTCGGGACAGCGGGCAGGGCTTTCTTT.

This clone was recorded once. This rearrangement joins TRBV29-1 to TRBJ2-6; tentative D call: TRBD2 (6 bases). The V end was cut by 6 bases, the J end by 2 bases, with 14 bases between. CDR1 and CDR2 from the germline V gene are SQVTM and ANQGSEA. This CDR3 is built from 15 residues. The CDR3 loop is CSVTRGAPGANVLTF. The CDR3 DNA is TGCAGCGTGACCCGCGGGGCGCCTGGGGCCAACGTCCTGACTTTC.

The V and J genes are TRBV5-4 and TRBJ1-1; D is undetermined. Germline V gene lookup returns CDR1 SGHNT and CDR2 YYREEE (reference sequence). CDR3 size: 15 residues. Trimming pared 5 bases from V and 1 base from J, leaving 15 bases between. The CDR3 nucleotides read TGTGCCAGCAGTCTACGCTCTGCAGGGAACACTGAAGCTTTCTTT. Protein product: CASSLRSAGNTEAFF.

The chain employs TRBV29-1 and TRBJ1-1; TRBD1 matches at 9 bases. The germline V gene has CDR1 SQVTM and CDR2 ANQGSEA. The CDR3 spans 14 residues. V was pared by 2 bases and J by 3 bases, with 4 bases of the junction left unmatched. CDR3 DNA sequence: TGCAGCGTTGAACAGGACAGGGGACACACTGAAGCTTTCTTT. Translated: CSVEQDRGHTEAFF.

The genes are TRBV9 and TRBJ2-3; TRBD2 matches 11 bases. The CDR3 is 17 residues long. Germline V lookup: CDR1 SGDLS, CDR2 YYNGEE. J lost 4 bases, V lost 0 bases, and 7 bases had no gene match. The CDR3 nucleotides read TGTGCCAGCAGCGTAGCCACTAGCGGGAGTGTGGCAGATACGCAGTATTTT. Its translation: CASSVATSGSVADTQYF.